This TCR beta chain was identified during a study of cytomegalovirus exposure and HLA in healthy donors (dated by TCRdb to between 2016 and 2019). With regard to the full study: An earlier analysis of some 600 of the donors reported about 300 Gb of sequence data and 100 million to 120 million unique TCR beta sequences obtained from about 179 million T cells. An early release covering over 500 HLA-typed donors comprised 250 to 350 gigabases of sequencing data and around 85 million unique TCR sequences. Of the roughly 390 genotyped donors, about 80% fell in the genetic ancestry cluster associated with self-reported Caucasian donors. The study aimed to test whether signatures of past pathogen exposure could be identified by cataloging public T cell receptors. Using immunosequencing, the study profiled T cell repertoires from about 610 subjects and related those repertoires to cytomegalovirus serostatus. Along with the approximately 700-subject first cohort, a separate validation cohort of 120 different subjects was used. To predict cytomegalovirus infection status, the study combined high-throughput TCR immunosequencing, statistical association of individual TCRs with disease status, and machine learning. In a later analysis, previously published TCR beta repertoires from several hundred donors were re-analyzed and high-resolution HLA genotyping was added so that TCR occurrence patterns could be studied. Rather than using new phenotypic data, the later analysis identified candidate immune exposures from TCR beta sequences and from how often those sequences occurred across donors. An earlier analysis of 450 to 750 of the donors used high-throughput TCR beta sequencing to judge whether each TCR beta V gene segment behaved as functional or pseudogenic. Donor age, sex, ethnicity and CMV serostatus were compiled together with the repertoire data. A later genetic analysis used genome-wide SNP genotypes for about 65% of the roughly 670 donors, treating that subset as a discovery cohort. All discovery cohort repertoires had been generated on a single sequencing platform. HLA typing covered class I and class II loci at four-digit resolution. Typing coverage varied by locus: roughly 620-640 donors for A, B, C, DRB1 and DQB1; more than 500 for DQA1; over 600 for DPA1; around 490 for DPB1. Roughly 5 DR-DQ haplotypes were handled as single units for association and clustering because linkage in the cohort was strong. Among some 410 genotyped donors of the cohort, an average of approximately 240,000 unique TCR beta nucleotide sequences was sequenced per donor, of which roughly 17% were non-productive. Paper-wide results and their limitations: The authors suggested that the approach could potentially be extended to other disease states and immunological phenotypes. When HLA alleles, especially DR and DQ, strongly co-occurred, attributing TCR associations to individual alleles was difficult. Presence/absence analyses assumed roughly uniform sequencing depth across donors, an assumption that may not hold. According to a later analysis, TCR association rates differed among HLA loci, with DRB1 alleles showing the most associated TCRs and HLA-C alleles showing the fewest. HLA typing was unavailable for some donors at each locus, so association tests used only the typed subset. The earlier analysis of about 600 of the donors excluded 15 to 20 rarely observed V segments, including chromosome 9 orphons, because counts were too low. CMV serostatus was the only immune exposure information available for the cohort. A cluster of highly shared sequence variants was judged likely to represent a technical artifact of the sequencing pipeline. In both the original and validation cohorts, the classifier was reported to diagnose cytomegalovirus status with high specificity and sensitivity. Compared with the approximately 710-donor mean, donors in an Asian-associated ancestry cluster had fewer N-insertions in productive TCRs, according to a later genetic analysis. In vitro tests confirmed that a few of the cytomegalovirus-associated TCR beta chains recognize cytomegalovirus antigens. Most TCR sequences were seen in very few donors, while some public TCRs were found in many individuals. A later analysis associated 15,000 or so TCR beta sequences with specific HLA alleles at a false discovery rate of 0.05. Several of the top co-occurrence clusters appeared to be linked to parvovirus B19, influenza, CMV and Epstein-Barr virus, according to a later analysis. A later genetic analysis associated a missense DCLRE1C variant with V-gene and J-gene trimming of TCR beta chains, and an independent cohort replicated the association. Compared with equally common non-associated chains, HLA-associated TCR beta chains in a later analysis were more clonally expanded and had lower generation probabilities. In a later analysis, most CMV-associated TCR beta chains were found to appear HLA-restricted, with HLA associations seemingly driven largely by CMV exposure. Correlated functional status among segregating V segments might be attributable to linkage disequilibrium, but an unknown experimental factor could not be ruled out. Because the 87-base-pair reads could not distinguish some IMGT-functional V segments, including TRBV6-2 and TRBV6-3, those segments were excluded. In this cohort, only TCR beta chains were sequenced, and detectable features were limited by the absence of alpha or paired-chain data. A further reported finding was that TCR beta sequences accurately predicted the HLA-A and HLA-B alleles for most subjects in the first cohort. The study gave a list of under 200 TCR beta chains associated with cytomegalovirus. In an earlier analysis of fewer than 700 of the donors, most TCR beta V segments appeared in productive rearrangements about 87% or about 30% of the time, broadly matching IMGT annotations.

The library was generated by the immunoSEQ multiplex PCR assay. For the multiplex PCR, a mixture combining 60 forward primers for TCR Vbeta segments and 13 reverse primers for TCR Jbeta segments was used. Amplification of the CDR3 region of rearranged TCR beta genes was performed with a multiplex PCR assay on genomic DNA. On the Illumina HiSeq System, the amplified TCR beta libraries were sequenced as 87-base-pair reads. The study's processing was this. A later analysis tallied approximately 87 million unique TCR beta chains across the 610 or so repertoires, and approximately 11 million of those chains were shared by two or more donors. Raw reads were error-corrected and collapsed into unique sequences by a nearest-neighbor algorithm in which closely related sequences were merged to remove PCR and sequencing errors. To assign V, D and J gene segments, CDR3 sequences were aligned to IMGT reference sequences. For a sequence to be retained, a match of at least six nucleotides was required to both a V gene segment and a J gene segment. Rearrangements were classified as productive when the CDR3 lacked stop codons and remained in frame with V and J, and all other rearrangements were classified as non-productive. Following IMGT convention, CDR3 was defined as the stretch from the second conserved V-encoded cysteine to the conserved J-encoded phenylalanine. In an earlier analysis of around 640 of the donors, sequences lacking an unambiguous match to a single V gene segment were excluded. In an earlier analysis of 587 of the donors, a V segment was called functional when productive rearrangements were above 56.7%, and segregating when the standard deviation between donors exceeded 5%. A statistical classification framework was built for diagnosing cytomegalovirus status from the catalog of TCR beta chain sequences. In a later analysis, V and J genes were assigned by comparing TCR nucleotide sequences against IMGT/GENE-DB human TR gene sequences. The TCRdist pipeline was used in a later analysis to assign CDR3 sequences and most-parsimonious VDJ recombination scenarios. In a later analysis, each TCR beta chain was defined by its CDR3 amino acid sequence together with its V-gene family, and reads lacking a unique V-gene family were excluded. As a way to deal with suspected cross-contamination and a sequencing artifact, a later analysis dropped 500 to 700 nucleotide sequences that were highly shared and had low generation probability. In a later analysis, a clonal expansion index was calculated for each public chain from normalized within-repertoire ranks of inferred template counts. A later analysis computed generation probabilities with a VDJ recombination model fitted to out-of-frame rearrangements, and checked the results against IGoR. A later analysis scored TCR-TCR, TCR-HLA and TCR-CMV co-occurrence with hypergeometric tests, applying a repertoire-size bias correction to TCR pairs. In a later analysis, false discovery rates were estimated by permuting HLA or CMV assignments 20 times. In a later analysis, co-occurring TCRs were grouped using DBSCAN, and TCRdist sequence similarity was added for clustering within HLA-allele-positive subsets. Repertoires with fewer than 30,000 or more than 120,000 public chains, plus five repertoires with anomalous nucleotide sharing, were excluded from co-occurrence clustering. In its TCRdb copy, this immuneACCESS table keeps in-frame sequences only and misses some clones. Where compared with another copy, unresolved V genes explain less than half of these, and the others have no known cause. Clone size and the V and J calls come from that table; the DNA yielded D and trimming. This sample comprises some 110,000 clones, 66% of them detected only once. The ten largest clones add up to 1.5% of the sample.

With regard to this clone: Its antigen specificity is not known. Base qualities are not at hand, and no much larger clone is one base apart.

Including the terminal cysteine and phenylalanine, the CDR3 comprises 14 residues. Only CDR3 DNA remains: 42 bases, in frame from the first base. Trimming removed 2 bases from V and 0 bases from J, leaving 6 bases between the germline ends. Based on the germline V gene (reference sequence), the CDR1 and CDR2 sequences are SGHKS and YYEKEE. The cohort consisted of 650 to 700 healthy bone marrow donors. All cohort members were sampled while nominally healthy, although unrecorded immune exposures were likely present. The donor tested CMV seronegative, placing the donor among the roughly 350 seronegative members of the cohort. A peripheral blood sample was provided by each donor, and peripheral blood mononuclear cells were used for TCR beta sequencing. The Qiagen DNeasy Blood Extraction Kit was used to extract genomic DNA from the blood cell samples.

The chain was built from TRBV5-5 and TRBJ2-1, and the D gene may be TRBD1, 6 bases matching. Sequencing was done on a sample of PBMCs. This sequence originates from a man between 18 and 29 years old in good health and CMV-seronegative. The DNA is as follows: TGTGCCAGCAGCTTACAGGGCTCCTACAATGAGCAGTTCTTC. This translates into CASSLQGSYNEQFF.